This T cell receptor beta chain was obtained from a study of CD8 T cells in Susac syndrome. Study background: Susac syndrome patients were untreated, on corticosteroids with some adding intravenous immunoglobulin, or on intravenous immunoglobulin only. Findings of the study overall: As acknowledged by the study, its TCR sequencing and HLA analysis included a relatively small number of individuals.

The sample holds one count of this clonotype. The antigen is not known. This CDR3 spans 14 amino acids. The V gene lost 3 bases and the J gene lost 4 bases, with 13 bases spanning the gap. The V gene's germline CDR1 is SGDLS and CDR2 YYNGEE. Each Susac syndrome patient had definite or probable disease by recently defined criteria. Reverse transcription of roughly 0.5 to 1 ug RNA was performed with random hexamers. The CDR3 of TCR beta was amplified by immunoSEQ multiplex PCR across 54 Vbeta and 13 Jbeta. One entry per CDR3 protein results from TCRdb running MiXCR on the immunoSEQ multiplex PCR reads. The repertoire has roughly 150,000 distinct CDR3 sequences, roughly 94% of them found once; the top ten carry more than 0.15%.

Source material: CD8+ T cells from PBMCs. The genes are TRBV9 and TRBJ1-2; D gene uncertain. The origin of this receptor is a human donor with Susac syndrome. In DNA form, the CDR3 reads TGTGCCAGCAGCGGGCCTTACTGGGGCTATGGCTACACCTTC. It specifies CASSGPYWGYGYTF.